What follows are 21 T cell receptor beta chains derived from one specimen sequenced in a study of glioma-infiltrating T cells after dendritic cell vaccination. TCRdb's table, derived via immunoSEQ multiplex PCR, lists solely in-frame clones and lacks some. The sample yields tens of thousands of clones, more than 70% seen once. The input for sequencing was blood, taken before dendritic cell vaccination. These receptors came from a human donor with glioblastoma.

V gene TRBV4-1 combines with J gene TRBJ1-5; 8 nucleotides align to TRBD1. The germline gives CDR1 MGHRA, CDR2 YSYEKL. The CDR3 extends over 16 amino acids. Unmatched junction bases numbered 7, after V lost 2 bases and J lost 4 bases. The CDR3 sequence: CASSQQPGQENQPQHF. In DNA, the CDR3 is TGCGCCAGCAGCCAACAGCCGGGACAGGAGAATCAGCCCCAGCATTTT.

Regarding this clone: The junction differs from germline at one of its ends, possibly a read error. This chain uses TRBV7-9 with TRBJ2-7; possibly TRBD2 for D (7 bases). The CDR3 has 12 residues. Germline V gene sequence: CDR1 SEHNR, CDR2 FQNEAQ (reference sequence). CDR3 sequence (DNA): TGTGCCAGCAGCTTAGCTCCGGGGGGCAGTCACTTC. This gives the protein CASSLAPGGSHF.

The genes are TRBV7-9 and TRBJ2-5; 10 bases align to TRBD2. Unmatched junction bases numbered 14, after V lost 5 bases and J lost 5 bases. Germline V gives CDR1 SEHNR, CDR2 FQNEAQ (reference sequence). CDR3 length: 17 residues. CDR3 protein: CASSRLAGAQGWETQYF. Here the CDR3 DNA reads TGTGCCAGCAGCCGACTAGCGGGTGCCCAGGGCTGGGAGACCCAGTACTTC.

V is TRBV5-6 and J is TRBJ2-1; 8 bases fit TRBD1. The length of the CDR3 is 13 residues. After removal of 4 bases from V and 5 bases from J, the junction contained 2 bases not matched to a gene. Germline CDR1 SGHDT, CDR2 YYEEEE. CDR3 sequence (DNA): TGTGCCAGCAGCCAGGACAGGGACAATGAGCAGTTCTTC. This sequence encodes CASSQDRDNEQFF.

This sequence joins TRBV9 and TRBJ1-3; a possible D gene is TRBD1 (6 bases). Germline V gene sequence: CDR1 SGDLS, CDR2 YYNGEE. Trimming took 0 bases from V and 0 from J, leaving 7 bases between them. The CDR3 totals 15 residues. CDR3 nucleotides: TGTGCCAGCAGCGTAGGACAGGCCTCTGGAAACACCATATATTTT. Protein product: CASSVGQASGNTIYF.

The V gene is TRBV9, the J gene TRBJ1-4; a possible D gene is TRBD1 (6 bases). Trimming pared 3 bases from V and 10 bases from J, leaving 16 bases between. This CDR3 spans 14 amino acids. The germline V gene encodes CDR1 SGDLS and CDR2 YYNGEE. The CDR3 DNA follows: TGTGCCAGCAGCGGTGGAACAGGGAGCGGAAAACTGTTTTTT. Protein sequence: CASSGGTGSGKLFF.

The chain combines TRBV5-6 with TRBJ2-7; 10 bases fit TRBD1. After removal of 4 bases from V and 7 bases from J, the junction contained 11 bases not matched to a gene. Germline V CDR1 and CDR2: SGHDT, YYEEEE. This CDR3 contains 15 residues. CDR3 sequence: CASSLLGTGDREQYF. The CDR3 nucleotides read TGTGCCAGCAGCCTACTTGGGACAGGGGACCGGGAGCAGTACTTC.

The J gene is TRBJ1-2, the V gene TRBV6-1; D not resolved. The V gene lost 5 bases and the J gene lost 8 bases, with 15 bases spanning the gap. The CDR3 is made up of 13 amino acids. Germline CDR1 reads MNHNS; CDR2 reads SASEGT. For the CDR3, the DNA is TGTGCCAGCAGTAGGGCGGGGAGGTACGGCTACACCTTC. Protein: CASSRAGRYGYTF.

The rearrangement uses TRBV19 and TRBJ1-3; possibly TRBD1 for D (6 bases). The length of the CDR3 is 15 residues. CDR1 is LNHDA and CDR2 is SQIVND in the germline V gene (reference sequence). Trimming removed 4 bases from V and 6 bases from J, with 16 bases in between. Here the CDR3 reads CASSTETGNKNTIYF. CDR3 DNA sequence: TGTGCCAGTAGTACAGAAACAGGGAATAAAAACACCATATATTTT.

This rearrangement joins TRBV2 to TRBJ2-7; possibly TRBD1 for D (6 bases). V was cut by 5 bases and J by 0 bases, with 11 bases left in between. This CDR3 has 14 residues. Germline V CDR1 and CDR2: SNHLY, FYNNEI. The DNA of the CDR3 is TGTGCCAGCAGTCACCGGGACAACTCCTACGAGCAGTACTTC. It codes for CASSHRDNSYEQYF.

The rearrangement joins TRBV13 to TRBJ1-1, with 8 bases that match TRBD1. The V gene's germline CDR1 is PRHDT and CDR2 FYEKMQ (reference sequence). With V trimmed by 3 bases and J by 1 base, 10 bases remained unmatched. The CDR3 runs to 17 residues. CDR3 amino acids: CASSFRAGGDWNTEAFF. CDR3 bases: TGTGCCAGCAGCTTCCGGGCAGGGGGCGACTGGAACACTGAAGCTTTCTTT.

This chain uses TRBV11-3 with TRBJ2-5; tentative D call: TRBD2 (5 bases). Between the trimmed V and J ends, which lost 5 bases and 5 bases, there was a span of 12 bases. CDR3 length equals 13 residues. CDR1 SGHNT and CDR2 YENEEA come from the germline V gene. The DNA of the CDR3 is TGTGCCAGCAGCCTTATGGGCGGGGAGACCCAGTACTTC. Protein: CASSLMGGETQYF.

The chain links TRBV7-9 to TRBJ1-2; TRBD1 agrees at 8 bases. With 2 bases clipped from V and 7 bases from J, the junction kept 6 bases outside the gene matches. The CDR3 spans 14 residues. Germline V gene sequence: CDR1 SEHNR, CDR2 FQNEAQ (reference sequence). CDR3 sequence (DNA): TGTGCCAGCAGCTTACAGGGGGCTCCGCTTGGCTACACCTTC. Its protein product is CASSLQGAPLGYTF.

The gene calls are TRBV7-2 and TRBJ2-3; TRBD2 is a possible D gene (6 bases). The germline CDR1 and CDR2 sequences are SGHTA and FQGNSA. The CDR3 has 14 amino acids. The ends were cut back, 5 bases at V and 5 bases at J, with 14 bases in the middle. The CDR3 reads CASSPRLVIDTQYF. CDR3 DNA: TGTGCCAGCAGCCCTCGACTAGTGATAGATACGCAGTATTTT.

The CDR3 reads CASSVRPYEQYF. As DNA, the CDR3 is TGTGCCAGCAGTGTCCGTCCCTACGAGCAGTACTTC. The rearrangement links TRBV6-1 to TRBJ2-7; no definite D call. V shed 4 bases and J shed 2 bases, with 6 bases lying between them. CDR1 MNHNS and CDR2 SASEGT come from the germline V gene. The CDR3 runs 12 residues.

The V gene is TRBV6-6, the J gene TRBJ1-2, with D unclear. The length of the CDR3 is 13 residues. Germline CDR1 MNHNY, CDR2 SVGAGI (reference sequence). V gave up 2 bases and J gave up 8 bases, with 12 bases separating them. The CDR3 DNA reads as TGTGCCAGCAGTTACGAGGGAGCGAGGGGCTACACCTTC. Translated: CASSYEGARGYTF.

This clone has a single count. The chain links TRBV10-3 to TRBJ2-7; D unresolved. The CDR3 spans 11 residues. Looked up from germline, CDR1 is ENHRY and CDR2 is SYGVKD. Trimming stripped 8 bases from V and 0 bases from J, with 5 bases between. CDR3 sequence reads: CAIGGSYEQYF. The CDR3, as DNA: TGTGCCATCGGCGGCTCCTACGAGCAGTACTTC.

In this sample, this clone turned up a few times. V gene TRBV10-3 combines with J gene TRBJ2-1; perhaps TRBD2 as D (6 bases). The CDR3 runs 15 residues. The germline gives CDR1 ENHRY, CDR2 SYGVKD. V lost 3 bases to trimming and J lost 8 bases, with 17 bases between them. The CDR3 DNA sequence: TGTGCCATCAGTGACTTGTCGGGAGTGGTCTATGAGCAGTTCTTC. Protein: CAISDLSGVVYEQFF.

This chain joins TRBV6-5 and TRBJ2-3, with 10 positions matching TRBD2. In germline, CDR1 is MNHEY, CDR2 SVGAGI. V was pared by 7 bases and J by 4 bases, with 8 bases of the junction left unmatched. The CDR3 is made up of 15 amino acids. In DNA, the CDR3 is TGTGCCAGCAACTTCCTAGCGGGAGCGGCAGATACGCAGTATTTT. It yields the protein CASNFLAGAADTQYF.

The V and J genes are TRBV5-1 and TRBJ2-1, with D possibly matching TRBD2 (6 bases). Germline-derived CDR1 and CDR2 are SGHRS and YFSETQ. This CDR3 is 19 amino acids long. V lost 3 bases to trimming and J lost 0 bases, with 22 bases between them. The CDR3 spells CASSSLTGAGPYSYNEQFF. Here the CDR3 DNA reads TGCGCCAGCAGCTCCCTGACTGGAGCGGGTCCCTACTCCTACAATGAGCAGTTCTTC. The complete variable domain, with remaining parts taken from reference TRBV5-1 and TRBJ2-1, reads KAGVTQTPRYLIKTRGQQVTLSCSPISGHRSVSWYQQTPGQGLQFLFEYFSETQRNKGNFPGRFSGRQFSNSRSEMNVSTLELGDSALYLCASSSLTGAGPYSYNEQFFGPGTRLTVL.

This clone was seen a single time. The rearrangement uses TRBV5-6 and TRBJ2-7; maybe TRBD2 (6 bases). There are 15 residues in the CDR3. Germline V CDR1 and CDR2: SGHDT, YYEEEE. Between the trimmed V and J ends, which lost 6 bases and 2 bases, there was a span of 18 bases. The CDR3 DNA reads TGTGCCAGCACCCGTTACCGGGAGCCCCCCTACGAGCAGTACTTC. Its translation is CASTRYREPPYEQYF.